A single sample is the source of the 8 T cell receptor beta chains below, sequenced in a study of CXCR3-negative and CXCR3-positive naive CD8 T cells. Study-level results: Naive cells positive for CXCR3 carried more hydrophobic TRB CDR3s than CXCR3-negative ones.

The study made its TRB cDNA libraries by 5' RACE, adding UMI labels. TCRdb processed the 5' RACE reads again and assigns one entry to each CDR3 protein, with no DNA. The sample totals about 150,000 distinct CDR3 sequences. Their cognate antigens are unknown. Sample: naive CXCR3+ CD8+ T cells from blood. Indicated subset: CD45RO-CCR7+CD27+CD95- naive CD8+ T cells expressing CXCR3 (TNR3+). All receptors derive from a human donor in good health. Some clones in this sample may be carry-over from other donors' samples.

The V call is TRBV20-1, the J call TRBJ2-1; TCRdb's assignment of TRBD1 cannot be checked, as there is no DNA. CDR1 DFQATT and CDR2 SNEGSKA come from the germline V gene (reference sequence). The CDR3 covers 15 residues. This chain's CDR3 is CSAGGDGSSYNEQLF.

J is TRBJ2-7 and V is TRBV11-2. Germline values: CDR1 SGHAT, CDR2 FQNNGV. The CDR3 runs 16 residues. The CDR3 sequence: CASSLWVARDPYEQYF.

The chain uses TRBV25-1 and TRBJ2-1; checking the TCRdb D call of TRBD2 is not possible without DNA. Germline V gene lookup returns CDR1 MGHDK and CDR2 SYGVNS. This CDR3 is 16 amino acids long. The CDR3 spells CATTSPSGRVYNEQFF.

The J gene is TRBJ2-7, the V gene TRBV7-8; the TCRdb D gene call, TRBD1, has no DNA to confirm it. The CDR3 length is 13 residues. Per the germline V gene, CDR1 is SGHVS and CDR2 is FQNEAQ. The CDR3 region is CASSLQGTYEQYF.

V and J are TRBV5-1 and TRBJ2-2. The CDR3 loop spans 11 amino acids. Per germline, CDR1 SGHRS and CDR2 YFSETQ. CDR3 amino acids: CASSLAVELFF.

The V call is TRBV5-1, the J call TRBJ1-2; TCRdb calls TRBD1, which cannot be checked without DNA. The CDR3 is 12 residues long. Germline assignment: CDR1 SGHRS and CDR2 YFSETQ. The CDR3 loop is CASSTGREGYTF.

The rearrangement joins TRBV15 to TRBJ2-1; TCRdb's assignment of TRBD2 cannot be checked, as there is no DNA. The germline V gene has CDR1 LNHNV and CDR2 YYDKDF (reference sequence). The CDR3 is 15 residues long. This CDR3 reads CATSSPGLAVHEQFF. Full variable domain (remainder filled in from reference TRBV15 and TRBJ2-1): DAMVIQNPRYQVTQFGKPVTLSCSQTLNHNVMYWYQQKSSQAPKLLFHYYDKDFNNEADTPDNFQSRRPNTSFCFLDIRSPGLGDTAMYLCATSSPGLAVHEQFFGPGTRLTVL.

The chain carries TRBV28 and TRBJ2-5; TCRdb names TRBD1, which stays unverified in the absence of DNA. Germline CDR1 and CDR2: MDHEN and SYDVKM. The CDR3 has 13 amino acids. CDR3 in amino acids: CASRPGAEETQYF.